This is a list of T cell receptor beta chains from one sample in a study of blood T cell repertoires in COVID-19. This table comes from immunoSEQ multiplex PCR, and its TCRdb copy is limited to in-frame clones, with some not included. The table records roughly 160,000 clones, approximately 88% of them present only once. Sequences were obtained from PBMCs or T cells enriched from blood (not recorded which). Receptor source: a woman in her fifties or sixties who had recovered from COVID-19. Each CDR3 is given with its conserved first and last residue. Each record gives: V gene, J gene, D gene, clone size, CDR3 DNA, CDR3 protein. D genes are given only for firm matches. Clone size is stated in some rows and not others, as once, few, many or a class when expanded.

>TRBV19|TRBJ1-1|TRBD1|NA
TGTGCCAGTAGCAGGGGGCGGTTTAGGGGCCCCTACACTGAAGCTTTCTTT
CASSRGRFRGPYTEAFF
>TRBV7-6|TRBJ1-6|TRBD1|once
TGTGCCAGCAGCTTAGGCGGACAGGGTAATTCACCCCTCCACTTT
CASSLGGQGNSPLHF
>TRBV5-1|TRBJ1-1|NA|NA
TGCGCCAGCAGCTACCCACAGCCGAACACTGAAGCTTTCTTT
CASSYPQPNTEAFF
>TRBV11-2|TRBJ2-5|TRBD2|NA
TGTGCCAGCAGCTTAGTGGGCGGGGGAGAAGAGACCCAGTACTTC
CASSLVGGGEETQYF
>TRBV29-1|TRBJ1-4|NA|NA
TGCAGCGTTTTACAGGGTAGCGAAAAACTGTTTTTT
CSVLQGSEKLFF
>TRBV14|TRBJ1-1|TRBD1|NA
TGTGCCAGCAGCCAAGTCGGGACAGTCCCGCTCTTGGACACTGAAGCTTTCTTT
CASSQVGTVPLLDTEAFF
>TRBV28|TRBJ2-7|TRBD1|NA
TGTGCCAGCAACCAGGGACAGGGCTACGAGCAGTACTTC
CASNQGQGYEQYF
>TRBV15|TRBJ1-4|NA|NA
TGTGCCACCAGAGACCCTTCCAGGGGACCTAATGAAAAACTGTTTTTT
CATRDPSRGPNEKLFF
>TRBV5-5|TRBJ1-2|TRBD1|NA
TGTGCCAGCAGCTTGGAGGGACAGACCTCCTATGGCTACACCTTC
CASSLEGQTSYGYTF
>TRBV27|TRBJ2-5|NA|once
TGTGCCAGCAGGGGGGGGACACTGACACAAGAGACCCAGTACTTC
CASRGGTLTQETQYF
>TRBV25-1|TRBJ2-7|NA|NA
TGTGCCAGCAGTGCGTCAGGGGTAAGGAACACCTACGAGCAGTACTTC
CASSASGVRNTYEQYF
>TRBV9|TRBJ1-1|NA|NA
TGTGCCAGCAGCGTTCAGGGTCTCATGAACACTGAAGCTTTCTTT
CASSVQGLMNTEAFF
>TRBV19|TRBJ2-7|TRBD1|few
TGTGCCAGTAGTATATCGGCACAGGGGGCATACGAGCAGTACTTC
CASSISAQGAYEQYF
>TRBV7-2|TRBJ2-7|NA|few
TGTGCCAGCAGCTTAGATCAAGCGCTTAGTTCCTACGAGCAGTACTTC
CASSLDQALSSYEQYF
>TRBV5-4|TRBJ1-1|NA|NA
TGTGCCAGCAGCCCGCAGGGCAATATGAACACTGAAGCTTTCTTT
CASSPQGNMNTEAFF
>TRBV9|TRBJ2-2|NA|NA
TGTGCCAGCAGCGGACCAGGGGGAGGATCGAACACCGGGGAGCTGTTTTTT
CASSGPGGGSNTGELFF
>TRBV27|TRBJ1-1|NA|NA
TGTGCCAGCAGTTTATTAGGGGGGGTGAAGGCTGAAGCTTTCTTT
CASSLLGGVKAEAFF
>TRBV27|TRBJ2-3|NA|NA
TGTGCCAGCAGTTTACGCCTAACTAGCAGAAACACAGATACGCAGTATTTT
CASSLRLTSRNTDTQYF
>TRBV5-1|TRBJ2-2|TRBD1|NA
TGCGCCAGCAGCTCGCCGGGACAGGAGAACACCGGGGAGCTGTTTTTT
CASSSPGQENTGELFF
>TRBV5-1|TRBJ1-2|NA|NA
TGCGCCAGCAGCCCTGACGGGATAAGGCACTATGGCTACACCTTC
CASSPDGIRHYGYTF
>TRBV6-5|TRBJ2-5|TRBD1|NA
TGTGCCAGCAAAACAGGGGGGAGAGAGACCCAGTACTTC
CASKTGGRETQYF
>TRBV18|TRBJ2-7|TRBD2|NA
TGTGCCAGCTCACCGACTAGCGGGCGTCTATCCTACGAGCAGTACTTC
CASSPTSGRLSYEQYF
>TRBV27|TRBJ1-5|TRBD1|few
TGTGCCAGCAGGCCGGACAGGGGGAGCAATCAGCCCCAGCATTTT
CASRPDRGSNQPQHF
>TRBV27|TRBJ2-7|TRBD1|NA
TGTGCCAGCAGCCAGACAGGGGGCCCCTACGAGCAGTACTTC
CASSQTGGPYEQYF
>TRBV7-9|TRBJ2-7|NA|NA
TGTGCCAGCACCTGGGGTAGCGGAAGGACCTACGAGCAGTACTTC
CASTWGSGRTYEQYF
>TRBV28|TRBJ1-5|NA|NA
TGTGCCAGCGCACAGGGAGGGAATCAGCCCCAGCATTTT
CASAQGGNQPQHF
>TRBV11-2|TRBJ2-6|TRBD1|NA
TGTGCCAGCAGCTTTAATGGACAGGCGACTGGGGCCAACGTCCTGACTTTC
CASSFNGQATGANVLTF
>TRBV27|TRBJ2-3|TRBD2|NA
TGTGCCAGCAGTTTACGCCCCCGAGCGGGGAGCACAGATACGCAGTATTTT
CASSLRPRAGSTDTQYF
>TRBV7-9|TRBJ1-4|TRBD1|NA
TGTGCCAGCAGCTTAGGACAGGGGGGTAATGAAAAACTGTTTTTT
CASSLGQGGNEKLFF
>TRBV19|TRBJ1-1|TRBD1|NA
TGTGCCAGTAGTATTTACGGGAGGACAGGGCAAACTGAAGCTTTCTTT
CASSIYGRTGQTEAFF
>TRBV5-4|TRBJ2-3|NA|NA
TGTGCCAGCAGCTTGGGGAGGGGGGGACCCGATACGCAGTATTTT
CASSLGRGGPDTQYF
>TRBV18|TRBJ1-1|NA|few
TGTGCCAGCTCAGCTTCTCAGGATGAAGCTTTCTTT
CASSASQDEAFF
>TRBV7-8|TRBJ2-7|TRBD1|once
TGTGCCAGCAGCTCCGGACAGGGTATTTTGGGTGAGCAGTACTTC
CASSSGQGILGEQYF
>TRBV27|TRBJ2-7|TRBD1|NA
TGTGCCAGCAGGCACCCTGGGACAGGGGTAAACGAGCAGTACTTC
CASRHPGTGVNEQYF
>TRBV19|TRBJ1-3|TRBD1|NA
TGTGCCAGTAGCCTACAGGGGCGTTCTGGAAACACCATATATTTT
CASSLQGRSGNTIYF
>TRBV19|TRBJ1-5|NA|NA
TGTGCCAGTAACGACAGGTATAGCAATCAGCCCCAGCATTTT
CASNDRYSNQPQHF
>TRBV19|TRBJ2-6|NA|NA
TGTGCCAGTAGTATGGGCAGGGGTGCTGGGGCCAACGTCCTGACTTTC
CASSMGRGAGANVLTF
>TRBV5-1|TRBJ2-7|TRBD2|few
TGCGCCAGCAGCTTGGATCCTAGCGGGGACCAGTACTTC
CASSLDPSGDQYF
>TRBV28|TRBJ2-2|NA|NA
TGTGCCAGCAGTTTACAACTCAACGGGGAGCTGTTTTTT
CASSLQLNGELFF
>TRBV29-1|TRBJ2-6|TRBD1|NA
TGCAGCGTTCATCAGGGGGCAAACGGGGCCAACGTCCTGACTTTC
CSVHQGANGANVLTF
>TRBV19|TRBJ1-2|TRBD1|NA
TGTGCCAGTAGTATGGGACAGGGGAGTAATGGCTACACCTTC
CASSMGQGSNGYTF
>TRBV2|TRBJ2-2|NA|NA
TGTGCCAGCAGTGCGTACACCGGGGAGCTGTTTTTT
CASSAYTGELFF
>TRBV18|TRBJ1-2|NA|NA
TGTGCCAGCTCACCGGGGGCCCCGGTCAACTATGGCTACACCTTC
CASSPGAPVNYGYTF
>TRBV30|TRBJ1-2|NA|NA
TGTGCCTGGACACTGGACAGCGGAGGCTACACCTTC
CAWTLDSGGYTF
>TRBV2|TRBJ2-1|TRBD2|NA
TGTGCCAGCAGTATTACCGGGACTAGCGGATACAATGAGCAGTTCTTC
CASSITGTSGYNEQFF
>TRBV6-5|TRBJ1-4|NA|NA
TGTGCCAGCAGACAGGGTGGTGAAAAACTGTTTTTT
CASRQGGEKLFF
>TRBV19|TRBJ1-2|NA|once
TGTGCCAGTAGTATAAGTCGGCAGGAATATGGCTACACCTTC
CASSISRQEYGYTF
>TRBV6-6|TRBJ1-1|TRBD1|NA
TGTGCCAGCAGCCCACAGGGGGATAGGGTCACTGAAGCTTTCTTT
CASSPQGDRVTEAFF
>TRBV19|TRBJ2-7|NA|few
TGTGCCAGTAGTAGAACCGGGTCCAGCTACGAGCAGTACTTC
CASSRTGSSYEQYF
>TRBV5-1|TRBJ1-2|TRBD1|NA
TGCGCCAGCAGCTTAACTCAGGGGGAATATGGCTACACCTTC
CASSLTQGEYGYTF
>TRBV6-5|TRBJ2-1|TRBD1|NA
TGTGCCAGCAGCCGGGACAGGGGTTACAATGAGCAGTTCTTC
CASSRDRGYNEQFF
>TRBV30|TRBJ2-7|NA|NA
TGTGCCTGGAGCAGGGTCTACGAGCAGTACTTC
CAWSRVYEQYF